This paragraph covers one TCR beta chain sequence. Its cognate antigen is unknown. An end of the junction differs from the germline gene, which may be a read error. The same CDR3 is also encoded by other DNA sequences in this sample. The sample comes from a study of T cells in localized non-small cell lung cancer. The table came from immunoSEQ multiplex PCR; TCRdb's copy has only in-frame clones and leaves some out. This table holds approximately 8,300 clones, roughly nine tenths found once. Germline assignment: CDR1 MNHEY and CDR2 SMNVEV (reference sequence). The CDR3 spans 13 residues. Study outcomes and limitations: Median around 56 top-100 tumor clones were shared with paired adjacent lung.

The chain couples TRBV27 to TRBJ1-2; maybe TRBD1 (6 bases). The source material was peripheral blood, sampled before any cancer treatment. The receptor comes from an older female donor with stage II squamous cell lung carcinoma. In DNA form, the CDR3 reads TGTGCCAGCAGCCCCGGGGACAACTATGGCTACACCTTT. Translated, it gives CASSPGDNYGYTF.